These 6 T cell receptor beta chains were sequenced from one sample in a study of OX40 agonist ivuxolimab in advanced cancers. Profiling relied on immunoSEQ multiplex PCR, and the TCRdb table lists in-frame clones only, not all of them. The sample holds 60,000 to 75,000 clones, about 86% seen once. Material: CD4+ or CD8+ T cells sorted from blood, obtained in a trial of the OX40 agonist ivuxolimab. The receptor set was obtained from an adult with an advanced solid tumor such as melanoma, head and neck, liver or kidney cancer.

The chain employs TRBV21-1 and TRBJ2-3. TRBV21-1 is listed as a pseudogene. The CDR3 has 16 residues. This CDR3 reads CASSDPGPISTDTQYF. DNA of the CDR3: TGTGCCAGCTCAGACCCGGGACCGATTAGCACAGATACGCAGTATTTT.

The chain links TRBV7-9 to TRBJ2-5; no clear D. CDR3 length: 16 residues. Germline CDR1 reads SEHNR; CDR2 reads FQNEAQ (reference sequence). V was cut by 1 base and J by 4 bases, with 16 bases left in between. The CDR3 is CASSLVVGSGRETQYF. In nucleotides, the CDR3 is TGTGCCAGCAGCTTAGTGGTAGGGTCGGGTCGAGAGACCCAGTACTTC. Full variable domain (rest looked up from reference TRBV7-9 and TRBJ2-5): DTGVSQNPRHKITKRGQNVTFRCDPISEHNRLYWYRQTLGQGPEFLTYFQNEAQLEKSRLLSDRFSAERPKGSFSTLEIQRTEQGDSAMYLCASSLVVGSGRETQYFGPGTRLLVL.

The chain is built from TRBV14 and TRBJ1-1; unclear D gene. The CDR3 loop spans 15 amino acids. CDR1 is SGHDN and CDR2 is FVKESK in the germline V gene. Trimming removed 1 base at V and 4 bases at J, with 13 bases between. The CDR3 bases are TGTGCCAGCAGCCAAGTCGGCATTTGGGGCACTGAAGCTTTCTTT. Residues: CASSQVGIWGTEAFF. Combining the CDR3 with reference TRBV14 and TRBJ1-1 gives the whole variable domain EAGVTQFPSHSVIEKGQTVTLRCDPISGHDNLYWYRRVMGKEIKFLLHFVKESKQDESGMPNNRFLAERTGGTYSTLKVQPAELEDSGVYFCASSQVGIWGTEAFFGQGTRLTVV.

This clone was counted once. The chain links TRBV15 to TRBJ2-7; the match to TRBD2 covers 11 bases. This CDR3 spans 14 amino acids. Germline V lookup: CDR1 LNHNV, CDR2 YYDKDF (reference sequence). Unmatched junction bases numbered 1, after V lost 3 bases and J lost 3 bases. The CDR3 loop reads CATSSGTSGYEQYF. The CDR3 coding sequence is TGTGCCACCAGCAGCGGGACTAGCGGCTACGAGCAGTACTTC.

The genes are TRBV7-3 and TRBJ2-1; weak D call: TRBD2 (5 bases). CDR1 and CDR2 (germline): SGHTA, FQGTGA. The CDR3 is made up of 13 amino acids. V dropped 5 bases and J dropped 8 bases, with 13 bases sitting between them. CDR3 bases: TGTGCCAGCAGCGCGGGCCCTGGGGATGAGCAGTTCTTC. It specifies CASSAGPGDEQFF.

The J gene is TRBJ2-5, the V gene TRBV7-2, with TRBD2 as a possible D gene (5 bases). Germline V gene lookup returns CDR1 SGHTA and CDR2 FQGNSA. The CDR3 is 14 amino acids. Trimming left V 5 bases short and J 2 bases short, with 12 bases between. CDR3 DNA sequence: TGTGCCAGCAGCCAGACTCCGGGACAAGAGACCCAGTACTTC. This translates into CASSQTPGQETQYF.